This note documents a single T cell receptor (beta chain) sequence. This clonotype has a count of ten or more. Its cognate antigen has yet to be identified. No much larger clone is present one base from it, and per-base qualities are unavailable. This sample is part of a study of T-cell reconstitution after alpha-beta-depleted transplantation in children (dated by TCRdb to about 2016). Study-wide context: The study quantitatively tracked T-cell immune reconstitution after TCRalphabeta/CD19-depleted allogeneic hematopoietic cell transplantation in children using TCR repertoire profiling. Overall results and qualifications from the work: About two months after transplant, the apparently early recovery of alphabetaT-cell counts reportedly depended on just several hundred clones that had expanded rapidly and came from non-depleted graft cells. Over subsequent months, a decline in hyperexpanded clone frequencies was noted, and after one year, T-cell counts and TCRbeta diversity were mostly ascribed to newly produced T cells. In some patients, high TCRbeta diversity at day 60 was attributed to recipient T cells and intrathymic progenitors that had survived conditioning.

Libraries were prepared through PCR. Instrument used: Illumina HiSeq 2500. TCR library preparation used molecular barcoding, with unique molecular identifiers applied to normalize quantification of the TCRbeta repertoire. TCRdb trimmed public reads at Q25 via fastp, called clones via MiXCR and kept in-frame beta chains. Every entry covers one CDR3 protein and lists the most common genes and DNA from its rows. This sample is represented by about 110,000 distinct CDR3 sequences; under 13% of them were singletons. The ten largest clones represent nearly 35% of the sample. This specimen's treatment or condition label, per the study, means: allogeneic hematopoietic cell transplantation with graft depleted of TCRalphabeta T cells and CD19 B cells. The children who served as transplant recipients had been given grafts of TCRalphabeta/CD19-depleted allogeneic hematopoietic cells. The junction shows trimming of 5 bases on V and 5 bases on J, plus 12 bases between the germline ends. CDR1 and CDR2 are read off the germline V gene as SGHTA and FQGTGA. Including cysteine and phenylalanine, the CDR3 has 13 amino acids. Left in the record is the CDR3 DNA by itself, 39 bases read in frame from the first base.

The TCR was taken from a boy between 2 and 10 years old with acute lymphoblastic leukemia, due to receive a stem cell transplant. The rearrangement combines TRBV7-3 with TRBJ2-5; tentative D gene TRBD1, with 7 bases matching. This sample comprised PBMCs, obtained before TCRalphabeta/CD19-depleted stem cell transplant. The CDR3 region: CASSPTGRETQYF. The nucleotide sequence reads as follows: TGTGCCAGCAGCCCGACAGGGAGGGAGACCCAGTACTTC. Full variable domain (CDR3 extended with the reference TRBV7-3 and TRBJ2-5 proteins): GAGVSQTPSNKVTEKGKYVELRCDPISGHTALYWYRQSLGQGPEFLIYFQGTGAADDSGLPNDRFFAVRPEGSVSTLKIQRTERGDSAVYLCASSPTGRETQYFGPGTRLLVL.